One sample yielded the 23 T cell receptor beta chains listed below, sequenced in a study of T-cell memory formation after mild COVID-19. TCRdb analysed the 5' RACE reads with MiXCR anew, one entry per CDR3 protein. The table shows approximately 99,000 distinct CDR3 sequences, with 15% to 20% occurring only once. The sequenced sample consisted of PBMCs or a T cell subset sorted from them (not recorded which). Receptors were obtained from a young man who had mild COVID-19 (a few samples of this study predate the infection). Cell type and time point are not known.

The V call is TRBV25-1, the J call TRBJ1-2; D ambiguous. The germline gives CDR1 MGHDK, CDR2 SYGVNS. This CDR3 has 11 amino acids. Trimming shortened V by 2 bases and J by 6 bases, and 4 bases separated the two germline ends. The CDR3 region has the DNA TGTGCCAGCAGTGAACAGGATGGCTACACCTTC. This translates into CASSEQDGYTF.

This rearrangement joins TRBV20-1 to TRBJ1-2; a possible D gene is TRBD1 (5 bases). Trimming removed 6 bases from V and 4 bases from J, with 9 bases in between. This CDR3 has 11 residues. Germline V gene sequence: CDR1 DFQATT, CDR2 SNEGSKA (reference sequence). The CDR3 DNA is TGCAGTGCCGGACATACCTATGGCTACACCTTC. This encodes CSAGHTYGYTF.

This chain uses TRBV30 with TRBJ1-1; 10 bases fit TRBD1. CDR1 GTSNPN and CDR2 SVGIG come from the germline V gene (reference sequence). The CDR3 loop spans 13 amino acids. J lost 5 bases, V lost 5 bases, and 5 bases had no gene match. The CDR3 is CAWADRGRTEAFF. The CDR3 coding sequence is TGTGCCTGGGCAGACAGGGGGCGAACTGAAGCTTTCTTT.

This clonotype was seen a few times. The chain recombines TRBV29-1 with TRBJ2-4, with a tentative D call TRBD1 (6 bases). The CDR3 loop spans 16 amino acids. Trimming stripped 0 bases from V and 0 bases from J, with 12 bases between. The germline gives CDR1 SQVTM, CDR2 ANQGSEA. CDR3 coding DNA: TGCAGCGTTGAAGATAGGACAGTCAAAGCCAAAAACATTCAGTACTTC. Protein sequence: CSVEDRTVKAKNIQYF. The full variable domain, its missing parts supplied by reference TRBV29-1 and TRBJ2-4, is SAVISQKPSRDICQRGTSLTIQCQVDSQVTMMFWYRQQPGQSLTLIATANQGSEATYESGFVIDKFPISRPNLTFSTLTVSNMSPEDSSIYLCSVEDRTVKAKNIQYFGAGTRLSVL.

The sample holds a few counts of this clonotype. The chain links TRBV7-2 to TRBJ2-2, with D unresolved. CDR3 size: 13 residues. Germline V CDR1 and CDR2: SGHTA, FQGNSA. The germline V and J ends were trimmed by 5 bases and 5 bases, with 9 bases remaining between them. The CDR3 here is CASSPQVTGELFF. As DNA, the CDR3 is TGTGCCAGCAGCCCCCAAGTAACCGGGGAGCTGTTTTTT.

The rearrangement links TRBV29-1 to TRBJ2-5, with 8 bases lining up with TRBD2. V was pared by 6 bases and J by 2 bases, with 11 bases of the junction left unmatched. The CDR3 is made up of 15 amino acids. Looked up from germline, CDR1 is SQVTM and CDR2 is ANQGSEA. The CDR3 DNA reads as TGCAGCGTCACCCGGAATCGGGGGGGACAAGAGACCCAGTACTTC. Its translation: CSVTRNRGGQETQYF.

The CDR3 is CATSRGNLGEAFF. The CDR3 DNA reads TGTGCCACCAGCAGGGGAAACCTCGGGGAAGCTTTCTTT. The V gene is TRBV15, the J gene TRBJ1-1; unclear D gene. This CDR3 has 13 amino acids. V gave up 3 bases and J gave up 8 bases, with 13 bases separating them. Germline V gives CDR1 LNHNV, CDR2 YYDKDF (reference sequence).

The CDR3 spells CSARLGGGGAPDEQFF. CDR3 sequence (DNA): TGCAGTGCTAGATTAGGCGGCGGGGGGGCCCCCGATGAGCAGTTCTTC. The chain combines TRBV20-1 with TRBJ2-1, with 9 bases aligning to TRBD2. CDR3 size: 16 residues. Germline lookup yields CDR1 DFQATT and CDR2 SNEGSKA (reference sequence). After removal of 2 bases from V and 8 bases from J, the junction contained 13 bases not matched to a gene.

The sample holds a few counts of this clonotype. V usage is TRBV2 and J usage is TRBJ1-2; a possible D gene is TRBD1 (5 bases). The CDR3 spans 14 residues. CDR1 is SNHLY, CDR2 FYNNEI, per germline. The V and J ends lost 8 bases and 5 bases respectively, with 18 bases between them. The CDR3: CASPPGERGYGYTF. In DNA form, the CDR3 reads TGTGCCAGCCCCCCTGGGGAGAGGGGATATGGCTACACCTTC.

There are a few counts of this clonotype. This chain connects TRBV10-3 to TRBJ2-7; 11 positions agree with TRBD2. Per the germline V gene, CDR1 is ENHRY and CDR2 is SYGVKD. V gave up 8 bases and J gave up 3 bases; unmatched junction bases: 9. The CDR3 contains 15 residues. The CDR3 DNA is TGTGCCATCCGGGCTAGCGGGGGGCAAGGCTACGAGCAGTACTTC. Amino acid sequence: CAIRASGGQGYEQYF.

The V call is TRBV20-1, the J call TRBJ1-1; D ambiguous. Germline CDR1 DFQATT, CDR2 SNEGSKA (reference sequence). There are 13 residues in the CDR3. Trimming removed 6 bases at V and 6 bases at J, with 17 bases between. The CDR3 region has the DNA TGCAGTGCCTGGAACGCTGGGTTCCCTGAAGCTTTCTTT. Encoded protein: CSAWNAGFPEAFF.

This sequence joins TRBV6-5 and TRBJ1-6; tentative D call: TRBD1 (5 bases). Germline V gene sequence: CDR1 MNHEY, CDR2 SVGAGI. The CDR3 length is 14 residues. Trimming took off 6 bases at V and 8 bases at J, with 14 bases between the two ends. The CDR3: CASSRTGGDSPLHF. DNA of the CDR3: TGTGCCAGCAGCCGAACTGGGGGAGATTCACCCCTCCACTTT.

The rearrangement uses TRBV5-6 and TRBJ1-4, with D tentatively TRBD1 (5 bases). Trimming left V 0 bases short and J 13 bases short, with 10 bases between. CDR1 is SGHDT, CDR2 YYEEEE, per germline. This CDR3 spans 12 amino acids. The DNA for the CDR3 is TGTGCCAGCAGCTTGGAGGGACGCGCACTGTTTTTT. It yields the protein CASSLEGRALFF. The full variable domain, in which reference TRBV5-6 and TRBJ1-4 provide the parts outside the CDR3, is DAGVTQSPTHLIKTRGQQVTLRCSPKSGHDTVSWYQQALGQGPQFIFQYYEEEERQRGNFPDRFSGHQFPNYSSELNVNALLLGDSALYLCASSLEGRALFFGSGTQLSVL.

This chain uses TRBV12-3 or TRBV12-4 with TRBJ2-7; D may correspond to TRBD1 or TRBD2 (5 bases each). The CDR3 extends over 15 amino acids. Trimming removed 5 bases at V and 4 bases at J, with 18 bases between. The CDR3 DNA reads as TGTGCCAGCAGTCGGATCGGGGCATTCGCTTACGAGCAGTACTTC. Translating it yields CASSRIGAFAYEQYF.

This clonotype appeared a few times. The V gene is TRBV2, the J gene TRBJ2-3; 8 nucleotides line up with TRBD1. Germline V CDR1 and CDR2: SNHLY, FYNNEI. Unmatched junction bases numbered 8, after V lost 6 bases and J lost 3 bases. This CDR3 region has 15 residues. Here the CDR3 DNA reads TGTGCCAGCAGGATGGACAGGGCGCCAACAGATACGCAGTATTTT. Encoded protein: CASRMDRAPTDTQYF.

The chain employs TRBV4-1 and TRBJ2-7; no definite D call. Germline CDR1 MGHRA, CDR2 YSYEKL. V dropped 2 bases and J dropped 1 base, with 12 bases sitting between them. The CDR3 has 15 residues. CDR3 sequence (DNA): TGCGCCAGCAGCCAAACCGTAGCCTCATCCTACGAGCAGTACGTC. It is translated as CASSQTVASSYEQYV.

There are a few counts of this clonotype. CDR3 amino acids: CASSPPLSRGLAKNIQYF. The CDR3 DNA sequence: TGTGCCAGCAGCCCCCCCCTGTCTAGGGGATTAGCCAAAAACATTCAGTACTTC. The rearrangement joins TRBV5-6 to TRBJ2-4; maybe TRBD1 (5 bases). Trimming took off 4 bases at V and 0 bases at J, with 20 bases between the two ends. This CDR3 spans 18 amino acids. Germline values: CDR1 SGHDT, CDR2 YYEEEE.

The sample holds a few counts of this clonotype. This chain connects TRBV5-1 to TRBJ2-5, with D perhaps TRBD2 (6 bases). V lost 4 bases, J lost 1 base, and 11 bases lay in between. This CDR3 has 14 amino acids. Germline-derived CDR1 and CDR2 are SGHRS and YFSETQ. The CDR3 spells CASSGTHPQETQYF. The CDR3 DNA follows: TGCGCCAGCAGCGGGACTCATCCCCAAGAGACCCAGTACTTC.

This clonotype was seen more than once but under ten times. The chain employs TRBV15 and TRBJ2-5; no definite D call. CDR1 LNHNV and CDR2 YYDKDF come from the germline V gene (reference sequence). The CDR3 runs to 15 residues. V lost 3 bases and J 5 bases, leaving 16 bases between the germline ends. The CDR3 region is CATSRMIRDGETQYF. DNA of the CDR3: TGTGCCACCAGCAGGATGATCCGTGATGGGGAGACCCAGTACTTC. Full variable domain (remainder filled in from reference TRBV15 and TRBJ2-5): DAMVIQNPRYQVTQFGKPVTLSCSQTLNHNVMYWYQQKSSQAPKLLFHYYDKDFNNEADTPDNFQSRRPNTSFCFLDIRSPGLGDTAMYLCATSRMIRDGETQYFGPGTRLLVL.

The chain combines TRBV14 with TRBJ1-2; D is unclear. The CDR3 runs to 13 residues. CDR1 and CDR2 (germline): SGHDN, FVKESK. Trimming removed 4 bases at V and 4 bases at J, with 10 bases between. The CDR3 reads CASSPSASYGYTF. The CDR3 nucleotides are TGTGCCAGCAGCCCTTCGGCTAGCTATGGCTACACCTTC.

In DNA, the CDR3 is TGCAGTGCTCCTGGATCCCCCGGGGGGGATACGCAGTATTTT. Translated, it gives CSAPGSPGGDTQYF. V usage is TRBV20-1 and J usage is TRBJ2-3, with 7 positions matching TRBD2. The germline V gene encodes CDR1 DFQATT and CDR2 SNEGSKA (reference sequence). CDR3 length equals 14 residues. With 5 bases clipped from V and 6 bases from J, the junction kept 11 bases outside the gene matches.

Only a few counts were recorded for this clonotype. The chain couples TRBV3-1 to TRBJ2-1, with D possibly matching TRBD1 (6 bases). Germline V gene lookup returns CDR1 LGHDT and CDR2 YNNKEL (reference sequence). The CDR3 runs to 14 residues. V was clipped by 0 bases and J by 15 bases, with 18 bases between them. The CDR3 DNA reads TGTGCCAGCAGCCAAGATCGTGTGGGGGCGCGACGGTTCTTC. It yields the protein CASSQDRVGARRFF.

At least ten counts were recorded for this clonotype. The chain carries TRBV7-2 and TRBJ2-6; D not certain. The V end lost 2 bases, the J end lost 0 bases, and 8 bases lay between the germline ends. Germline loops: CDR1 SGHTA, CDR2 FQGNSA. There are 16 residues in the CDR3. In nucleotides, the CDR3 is TGTGCCAGCAGCTTACAATACAGCTCTGGGGCCAACGTCCTGACTTTC. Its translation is CASSLQYSSGANVLTF.